The 14 T cell receptor beta chains below come from one sample, sequenced in a study of shared clonotypes between healthy human individuals. The repertoire was sequenced with immunoSEQ multiplex PCR; TCRdb's copy has only in-frame clones and lacks some. The sample includes 2 million to 2.5 million clones, about 92% of them seen just once. Sequenced input: naive CD4+ T cells from PBMCs. Documented subset: CD45RA+ positively selected. The source is a man aged 18 to 29 in good health. Some clones in this sample may be carry-over from other donors' samples.

V usage is TRBV12-5 and J usage is TRBJ2-1; no definite D call. Germline-derived CDR1 and CDR2 are LGHNT and FRNRAP. V dropped 1 base and J dropped 9 bases, with 10 bases sitting between them. The CDR3 spans 13 residues. CDR3 loop: CASGLGTGPEQFF. The CDR3 DNA reads TGTGCTAGTGGTTTGGGGACGGGTCCTGAGCAGTTCTTC.

This chain links TRBV28 with TRBJ2-1; TRBD2 might be the D (6 bases). With 5 bases removed from V and 10 bases from J, the gap between germline ends came to 18 bases. Germline V gives CDR1 MDHEN, CDR2 SYDVKM. The CDR3 runs 14 residues. The CDR3 loop is CASSLVGGSGEQFF. As DNA, the CDR3 is TGTGCCAGCAGTCTGGTGGGAGGCTCGGGGGAGCAGTTCTTC.

The J gene is TRBJ2-2, the V gene TRBV15, with D perhaps TRBD1 or TRBD2 (7 bases each). Trimming pared 1 base from V and 4 bases from J, leaving 16 bases between. This CDR3 has 17 amino acids. Germline CDR1 reads LNHNV; CDR2 reads YYDKDF (reference sequence). CDR3 nucleotides: TGTGCCACCAGCAGAGCAGGGGGAGGGCCGTCCACCGGGGAGCTGTTTTTT. Translated: CATSRAGGGPSTGELFF. The full variable domain, with the rest looked up from reference TRBV15 and TRBJ2-2, is DAMVIQNPRYQVTQFGKPVTLSCSQTLNHNVMYWYQQKSSQAPKLLFHYYDKDFNNEADTPDNFQSRRPNTSFCFLDIRSPGLGDTAMYLCATSRAGGGPSTGELFFGEGSRLTVL.

V gene TRBV11-2 combines with J gene TRBJ2-5; D gene uncertain. The end of the DNA aligns better with TRBJ2-7, so the J call may be wrong. CDR1 and CDR2 (germline): SGHAT, FQNNGV. This CDR3 spans 14 amino acids. CDR3 nucleotides: TGTGCCAGCAGCTTAGGGCTCGAGGCTACCGAGCAGTACTTC. Translating it yields CASSLGLEATEQYF.

On this clone: Other DNA sequences of this sample code for an identical CDR3. The J gene is TRBJ2-7, the V gene TRBV7-3; 11 bases match TRBD1. This CDR3 spans 14 amino acids. In germline, CDR1 is SGHTA, CDR2 FQGTGA. V was pared by 5 bases and J by 4 bases, with 4 bases of the junction left unmatched. CDR3 nucleotide sequence: TGTGCCAGCAGCCCAGGGACAGGGGGGTACGAGCAGTACTTC. Translating gives CASSPGTGGYEQYF.

This clone was picked up a small number of times. The chain uses TRBV30 and TRBJ1-1; tentatively, D is TRBD1 (5 bases). The CDR3 has 13 amino acids. Germline V gene sequence: CDR1 GTSNPN, CDR2 SVGIG (reference sequence). The V end was cut by 4 bases, the J end by 1 base, with 10 bases between. For the CDR3, the DNA is TGTGCCTGGATGAGGGGCGGGAACACTGAAGCTTTCTTT. It translates to CAWMRGGNTEAFF.

In this sample, this clone turned up once. The chain uses TRBV28 and TRBJ2-2; D tentatively fits TRBD1 or TRBD2 (5 bases each). V was pared by 2 bases and J by 3 bases, with 10 bases between. Germline-derived CDR1 and CDR2 are MDHEN and SYDVKM. The CDR3 has 15 amino acids. The CDR3 region is CASSLGGLYTGELFF. CDR3 DNA sequence: TGTGCCAGCAGTTTAGGGGGTCTTTACACCGGGGAGCTGTTTTTT. The full variable domain, rest sourced from reference TRBV28 and TRBJ2-2, is DVKVTQSSRYLVKRTGEKVFLECVQDMDHENMFWYRQDPGLGLRLIYFSYDVKMKEKGDIPEGYSVSREKKERFSLILESASTNQTSMYLCASSLGGLYTGELFFGEGSRLTVL.

This chain links TRBV19 with TRBJ1-2; D perhaps matches TRBD1 (6 bases). The CDR3 contains 13 residues. Germline V gene data show CDR1 as LNHDA and CDR2 as SQIVND (reference sequence). V lost 6 bases to trimming and J lost 2 bases, with 10 bases between them. CDR3 in amino acids: CASRFTGNYGYTF. The CDR3 DNA follows: TGTGCCAGTAGGTTTACAGGGAACTATGGCTACACCTTC.

This chain joins TRBV5-1 and TRBJ1-4, with D unresolved. Germline CDR1 and CDR2: SGHRS and YFSETQ. This CDR3 is built from 14 residues. The V end was cut by 2 bases, the J end by 7 bases, with 12 bases between. The CDR3 nucleotides read TGCGCCAGCAGCTTCGTACCTAACCCTGAAAAACTGTTTTTT. This sequence encodes CASSFVPNPEKLFF.

The V call is TRBV6-1, the J call TRBJ1-2, with a tentative D call TRBD1 (5 bases). V lost 2 bases to trimming and J lost 7 bases, with 14 bases between them. Germline CDR1 MNHNS, CDR2 SASEGT. The CDR3 is 14 amino acids. The CDR3 nucleotides read TGTGCCAGCAGTGAATGGTGGGGGACGGGTGGCTACACCTTC. Translation gives CASSEWWGTGGYTF.

This clone was seen a single time. This rearrangement joins TRBV28 to TRBJ2-3, with 9 positions matching TRBD2. J was trimmed by 6 bases and V by 3 bases; bases with no gene match: 7. CDR1 is MDHEN and CDR2 is SYDVKM in the germline V gene. The CDR3 is 15 residues long. The CDR3 nucleotides read TGTGCCAGCAGTTTCTCCGCGGGAGGGGGGGATACGCAGTATTTT. This codes for CASSFSAGGGDTQYF.

The V call is TRBV7-3, the J call TRBJ2-3; D uncertain. The germline V gene encodes CDR1 SGHTA and CDR2 FQGTGA. Trimming removed 0 bases from V and 0 bases from J, with 7 bases in between. The CDR3 contains 15 residues. CDR3 residues: CASSLTPSSTDTQYF. The CDR3, as DNA: TGTGCCAGCAGCTTAACGCCCAGTAGCACAGATACGCAGTATTTT.

The V gene is TRBV28, the J gene TRBJ1-2; D gene unclear. The V and J ends lost 2 bases and 2 bases respectively, with 18 bases between them. From germline, CDR1 is MDHEN and CDR2 SYDVKM. The CDR3 contains 17 residues. The CDR3 DNA reads as TGTGCCAGCAGTTTACCTGGGCGAGGCACCCTCAACTATGGCTACACCTTC. Translation gives CASSLPGRGTLNYGYTF.

This clone appeared a single time. The rearrangement links TRBV11-2 to TRBJ1-1; D is possibly TRBD1 (6 bases). Germline V gene lookup returns CDR1 SGHAT and CDR2 FQNNGV. The CDR3 is made up of 15 amino acids. V dropped 1 base and J dropped 4 bases, with 13 bases sitting between them. Here the CDR3 DNA reads TGTGCCAGCAGCTTAGTGGGGCAGGGGACCACTGAAGCTTTCTTT. Translation: CASSLVGQGTTEAFF.